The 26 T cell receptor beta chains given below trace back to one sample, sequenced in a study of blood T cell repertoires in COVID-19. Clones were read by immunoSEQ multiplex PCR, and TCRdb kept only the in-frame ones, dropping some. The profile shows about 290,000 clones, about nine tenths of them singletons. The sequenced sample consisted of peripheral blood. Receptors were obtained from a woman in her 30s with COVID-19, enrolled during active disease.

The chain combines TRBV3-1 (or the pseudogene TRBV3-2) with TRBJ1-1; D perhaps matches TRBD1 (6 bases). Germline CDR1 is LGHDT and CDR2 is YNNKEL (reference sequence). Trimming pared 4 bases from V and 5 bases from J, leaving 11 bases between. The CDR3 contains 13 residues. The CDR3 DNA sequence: TGTGCCAGCAGCCCCGGTAGGGGGACTGAAGCTTTCTTT. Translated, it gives CASSPGRGTEAFF.

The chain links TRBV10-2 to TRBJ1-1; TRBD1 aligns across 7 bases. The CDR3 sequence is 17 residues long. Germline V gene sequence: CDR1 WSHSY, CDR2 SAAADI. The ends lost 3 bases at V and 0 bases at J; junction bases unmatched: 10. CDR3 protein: CASSDPAGQFMNTEAFF. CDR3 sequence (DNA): TGCGCCAGCAGTGACCCCGCGGGACAGTTCATGAACACTGAAGCTTTCTTT.

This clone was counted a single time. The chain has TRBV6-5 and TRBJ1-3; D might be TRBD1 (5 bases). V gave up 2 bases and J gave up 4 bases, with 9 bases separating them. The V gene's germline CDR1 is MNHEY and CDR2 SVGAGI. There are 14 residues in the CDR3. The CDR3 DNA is TGTGCCAGCAGTTACCAGGGCTACGGAAACACCATATATTTT. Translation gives CASSYQGYGNTIYF.

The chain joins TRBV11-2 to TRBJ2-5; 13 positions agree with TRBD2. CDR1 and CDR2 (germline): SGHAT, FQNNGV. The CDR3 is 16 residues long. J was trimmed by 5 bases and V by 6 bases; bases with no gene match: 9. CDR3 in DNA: TGTGCCAGCAGACAGACTAGCGGGGGGACCCAGGAGACCCAGTACTTC. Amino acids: CASRQTSGGTQETQYF.

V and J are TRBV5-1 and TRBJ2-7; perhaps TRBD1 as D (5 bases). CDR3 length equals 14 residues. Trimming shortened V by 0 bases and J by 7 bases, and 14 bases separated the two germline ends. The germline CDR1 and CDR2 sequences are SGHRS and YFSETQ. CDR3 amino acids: CASSLEDSPMEQYF. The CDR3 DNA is TGCGCCAGCAGCTTGGAAGACAGCCCCATGGAGCAGTACTTC.

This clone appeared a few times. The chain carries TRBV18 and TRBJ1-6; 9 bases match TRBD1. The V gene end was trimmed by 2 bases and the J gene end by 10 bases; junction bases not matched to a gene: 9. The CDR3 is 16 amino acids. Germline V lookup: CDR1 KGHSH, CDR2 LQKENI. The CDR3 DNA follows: TGTGCCAGCTCACCAGAAAGGACAGGGGCACAGTCACCCCTCCACTTT. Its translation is CASSPERTGAQSPLHF.

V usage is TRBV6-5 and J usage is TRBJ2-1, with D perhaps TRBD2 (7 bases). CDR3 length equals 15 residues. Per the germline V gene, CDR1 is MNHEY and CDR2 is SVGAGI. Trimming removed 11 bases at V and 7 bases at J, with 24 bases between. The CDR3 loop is CASTLSRGGGNEQFF. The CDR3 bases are TGTGCCTCTACTCTCTCCCGGGGAGGGGGTAATGAGCAGTTCTTC.

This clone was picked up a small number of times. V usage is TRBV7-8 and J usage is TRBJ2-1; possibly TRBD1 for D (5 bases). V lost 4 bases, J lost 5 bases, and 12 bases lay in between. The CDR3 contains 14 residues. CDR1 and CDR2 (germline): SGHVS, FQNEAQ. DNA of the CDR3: TGTGCCAGCAGCTCAGGGTGGGGTGACAATGAGCAGTTCTTC. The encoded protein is CASSSGWGDNEQFF.

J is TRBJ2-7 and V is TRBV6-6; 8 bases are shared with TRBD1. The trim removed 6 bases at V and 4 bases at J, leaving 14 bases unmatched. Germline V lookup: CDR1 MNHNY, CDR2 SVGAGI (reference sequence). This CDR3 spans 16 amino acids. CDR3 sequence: CASSKDRAFSGYEQYF. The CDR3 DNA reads TGTGCCAGCAGCAAGGACAGGGCGTTTTCAGGGTACGAGCAGTACTTC.

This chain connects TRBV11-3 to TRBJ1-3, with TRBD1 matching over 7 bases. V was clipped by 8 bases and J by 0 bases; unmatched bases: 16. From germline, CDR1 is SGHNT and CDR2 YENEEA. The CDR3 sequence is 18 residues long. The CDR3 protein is CASQPRSGTANSGNTIYF. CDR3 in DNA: TGTGCCAGCCAACCCAGATCTGGGACAGCGAACTCTGGAAACACCATATATTTT.

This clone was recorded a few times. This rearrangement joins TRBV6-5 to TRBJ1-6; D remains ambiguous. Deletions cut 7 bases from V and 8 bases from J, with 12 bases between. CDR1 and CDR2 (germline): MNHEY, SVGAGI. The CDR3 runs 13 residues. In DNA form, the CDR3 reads TGTGCCAGCACACGAACCCGCGATTCACCCCTCCACTTT. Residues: CASTRTRDSPLHF.

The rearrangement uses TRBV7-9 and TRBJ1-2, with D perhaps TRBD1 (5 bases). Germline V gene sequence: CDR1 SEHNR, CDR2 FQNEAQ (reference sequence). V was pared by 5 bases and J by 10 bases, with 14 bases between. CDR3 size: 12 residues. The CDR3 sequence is CASSPWDWHYTF. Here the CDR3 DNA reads TGTGCCAGCAGCCCCTGGGACTGGCACTACACCTTC.

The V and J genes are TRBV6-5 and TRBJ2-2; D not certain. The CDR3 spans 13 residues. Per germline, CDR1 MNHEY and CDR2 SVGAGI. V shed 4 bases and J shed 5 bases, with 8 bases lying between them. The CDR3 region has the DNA TGTGCCAGCAGTTCGTTGCGGACCGGGGAGCTGTTTTTT. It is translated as CASSSLRTGELFF.

CDR3 coding DNA: TGTGCCAGCAGTTTCGGACAGTACTACGAGCAGTACTTC. This translates into CASSFGQYYEQYF. The rearrangement joins TRBV6-5 to TRBJ2-7; D may be TRBD1 (6 bases). CDR1 is MNHEY and CDR2 is SVGAGI in the germline V gene. V shed 4 bases and J shed 3 bases, with 10 bases lying between them. The CDR3 runs to 13 residues.

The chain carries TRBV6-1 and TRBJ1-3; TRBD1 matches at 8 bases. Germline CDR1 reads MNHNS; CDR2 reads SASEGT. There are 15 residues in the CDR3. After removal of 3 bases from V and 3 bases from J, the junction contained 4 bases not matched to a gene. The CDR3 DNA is TGTGCCAGCAGTGATTGGACAGGGTTTGGAAACACCATATATTTT. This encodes CASSDWTGFGNTIYF.

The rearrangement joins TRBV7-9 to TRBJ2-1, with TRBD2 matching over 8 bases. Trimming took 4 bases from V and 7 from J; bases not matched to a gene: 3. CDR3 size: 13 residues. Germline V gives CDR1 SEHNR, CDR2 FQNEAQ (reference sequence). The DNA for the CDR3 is TGTGCCAGCAGCTCGGGACTAGGGAATGAGCAGTTCTTC. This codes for CASSSGLGNEQFF.

CDR3 sequence (DNA): TGTGCCAGCAGTGAAGAGGGCTGGACAAGCTCCTACGAGCAGTACTTC. It is translated as CASSEEGWTSSYEQYF. The genes are TRBV6-1 and TRBJ2-7, with TRBD1 as a possible D gene (5 bases). The CDR3 runs 16 residues. Germline V CDR1 and CDR2: MNHNS, SASEGT. Trimming cost V 1 base and J 0 bases, with 13 bases left between them.

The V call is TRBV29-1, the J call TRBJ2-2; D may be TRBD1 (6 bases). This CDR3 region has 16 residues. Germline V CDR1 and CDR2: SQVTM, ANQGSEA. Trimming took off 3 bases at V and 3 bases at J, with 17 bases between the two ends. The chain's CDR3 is CSVETPDSGHTGELFF. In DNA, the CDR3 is TGCAGCGTTGAGACCCCGGACAGTGGACACACCGGGGAGCTGTTTTTT.

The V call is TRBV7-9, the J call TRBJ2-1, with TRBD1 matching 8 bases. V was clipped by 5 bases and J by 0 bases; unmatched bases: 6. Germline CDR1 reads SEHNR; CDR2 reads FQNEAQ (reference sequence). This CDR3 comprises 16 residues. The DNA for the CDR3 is TGTGCCAGCAGCCCTCGGACAGGGATCTCCTACAATGAGCAGTTCTTC. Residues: CASSPRTGISYNEQFF. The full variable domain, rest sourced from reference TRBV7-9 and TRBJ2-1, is DTGVSQNPRHKITKRGQNVTFRCDPISEHNRLYWYRQTLGQGPEFLTYFQNEAQLEKSRLLSDRFSAERPKGSFSTLEIQRTEQGDSAMYLCASSPRTGISYNEQFFGPGTRLTVL.

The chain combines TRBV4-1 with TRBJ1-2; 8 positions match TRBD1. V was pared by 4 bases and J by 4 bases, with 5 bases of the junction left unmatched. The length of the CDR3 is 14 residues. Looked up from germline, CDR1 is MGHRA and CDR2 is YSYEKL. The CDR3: CASSRDDRGYGYTF. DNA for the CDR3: TGCGCCAGCAGCCGAGACGACAGGGGCTATGGCTACACCTTC.

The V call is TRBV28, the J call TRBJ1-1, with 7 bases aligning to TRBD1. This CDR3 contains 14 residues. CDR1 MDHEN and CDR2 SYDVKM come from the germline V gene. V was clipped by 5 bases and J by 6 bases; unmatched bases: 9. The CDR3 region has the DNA TGTGCCAGCAGTGCACAGGGGTTCGTGGCTGAAGCTTTCTTT. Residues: CASSAQGFVAEAFF.

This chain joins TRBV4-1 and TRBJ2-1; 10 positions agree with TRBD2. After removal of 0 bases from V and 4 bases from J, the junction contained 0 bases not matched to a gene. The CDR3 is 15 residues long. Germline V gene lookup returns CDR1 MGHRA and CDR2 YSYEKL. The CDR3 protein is CASSQELAGYNEQFF. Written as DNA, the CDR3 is TGCGCCAGCAGCCAAGAACTAGCGGGGTACAATGAGCAGTTCTTC.

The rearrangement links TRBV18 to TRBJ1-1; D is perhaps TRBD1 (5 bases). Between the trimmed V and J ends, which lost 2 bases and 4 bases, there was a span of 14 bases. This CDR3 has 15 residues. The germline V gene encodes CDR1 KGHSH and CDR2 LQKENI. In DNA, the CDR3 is TGTGCCAGCTCACCAGTCCTCGGAGGGGTCACTGAAGCTTTCTTT. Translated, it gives CASSPVLGGVTEAFF.

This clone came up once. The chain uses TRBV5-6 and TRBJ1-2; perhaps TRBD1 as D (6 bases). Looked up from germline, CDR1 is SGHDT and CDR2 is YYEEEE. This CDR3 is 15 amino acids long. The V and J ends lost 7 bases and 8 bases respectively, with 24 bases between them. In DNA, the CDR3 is TGTGCCAGCTTACCAGGGGACCACAACGTACGAGGCTACACCTTC. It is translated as CASLPGDHNVRGYTF.

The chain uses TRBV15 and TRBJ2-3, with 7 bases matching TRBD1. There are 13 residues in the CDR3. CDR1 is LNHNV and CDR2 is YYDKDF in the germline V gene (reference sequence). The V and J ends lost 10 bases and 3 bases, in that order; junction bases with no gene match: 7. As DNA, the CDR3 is TGTGCCATCACGAGGGGGCTAACAGATACGCAGTATTTT. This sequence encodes CAITRGLTDTQYF.

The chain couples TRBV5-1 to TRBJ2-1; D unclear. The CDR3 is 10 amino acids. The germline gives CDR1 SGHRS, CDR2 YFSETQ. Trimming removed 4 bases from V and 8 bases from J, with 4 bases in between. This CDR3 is CASSPDEQFF. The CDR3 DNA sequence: TGCGCCAGCAGCCCGGATGAGCAGTTCTTC.